Presented here are 15 T cell receptor beta chains from one specimen sequenced in a study of blood T cell repertoires in COVID-19 (dated by TCRdb to 2020 to 2022). Library preparation was by the immunoSEQ multiplex PCR assay. Here the immuneACCESS table is served through TCRdb, limited to in-frame sequences with V and J called. Missing clones are a known gap in these copies; in checked studies unresolved V genes cover under half, and the rest lacks a known reason. The sample table holds 15,000 to 20,000 clones, of which more than 70% were seen once. Jointly, the top ten make up around 5% of the sample. Sequences were obtained from PBMCs or T cells enriched from blood (not recorded which). The source is a woman aged 30 to 39 who had recovered from COVID-19.

This CDR3 is CAISGGTGSYEQYF. The CDR3 nucleotides read TGTGCCATCAGTGGCGGGACAGGGTCCTACGAGCAGTACTTC. The chain combines TRBV10-3 with TRBJ2-7, with TRBD1 matching 9 bases. This CDR3 has 14 residues. Germline CDR1 reads ENHRY; CDR2 reads SYGVKD. The ends lost 4 bases at V and 1 base at J; junction bases unmatched: 2.

The table lists this clone with a few counts. This rearrangement joins TRBV14 to TRBJ2-2, with D possibly matching TRBD1 (5 bases). Germline values: CDR1 SGHDN, CDR2 FVKESK. CDR3 size: 14 residues. V lost 4 bases, J lost 12 bases, and 18 bases lay in between. CDR3 nucleotide sequence: TGTGCCAGCAGCCTTGACACGGTCACAGGAAAGCTGTTTTTT. It is translated as CASSLDTVTGKLFF.

The count of this clone is one. V is TRBV10-3 and J is TRBJ2-3; 14 positions agree with TRBD2. Germline V lookup: CDR1 ENHRY, CDR2 SYGVKD. The CDR3 is 16 amino acids. The junction had 8 bases not matched to a gene; V was cut back by 10 bases and J by 2 bases. CDR3 DNA: TGTGCCACCGGGACTAGCGGGGGTACTAACACAGATACGCAGTATTTT. It is translated as CATGTSGGTNTDTQYF.

The rearrangement links TRBV14 to TRBJ1-1; D gene uncertain. V lost 0 bases to trimming and J lost 7 bases, with 9 bases between them. CDR1 and CDR2 (germline): SGHDN, FVKESK. The CDR3 loop spans 13 amino acids. CDR3 sequence: CASSQDTGDEAFF. The CDR3 DNA reads as TGTGCCAGCAGCCAAGATACCGGGGATGAAGCTTTCTTT.

J is TRBJ2-3 and V is TRBV6-2 or TRBV6-3, with TRBD2 matching 8 bases. This CDR3 comprises 14 residues. CDR1 is MNHEY, CDR2 SVGEGT, per germline. With V trimmed by 4 bases and J by 5 bases, 5 bases remained unmatched. Here the CDR3 DNA reads TGTGCCAGCAGTTCGGGGGGGGCGCGAGATACGCAGTATTTT. Amino acid sequence: CASSSGGARDTQYF.

The chain is built from TRBV5-8 and TRBJ2-3, with 12 bases matching TRBD2. The CDR3 has 14 residues. Unmatched junction bases numbered 5, after V lost 6 bases and J lost 6 bases. Germline V gives CDR1 SGHTS, CDR2 YDEGEE. The CDR3 protein is CASTMGTSGDTQYF. CDR3 sequence (DNA): TGTGCCAGCACCATGGGGACTAGCGGGGATACGCAGTATTTT.

V gene TRBV10-3 combines with J gene TRBJ2-7; 8 bases line up with TRBD1. The germline gives CDR1 ENHRY, CDR2 SYGVKD. Trimming removed 2 bases from V and 3 bases from J; junction bases left unmatched: 0. This CDR3 has 13 amino acids. This CDR3 is CAISEGTGYEQYF. CDR3 in DNA: TGTGCCATCAGTGAGGGGACAGGCTACGAGCAGTACTTC.

The chain combines TRBV6-5 with TRBJ1-2; D not certain. CDR3 size: 15 residues. Looked up from germline, CDR1 is MNHEY and CDR2 is SVGAGI. V lost 1 base to trimming and J lost 0 bases, with 9 bases between them. DNA for the CDR3: TGTGCCAGCAGTTACTTTATACACGCTAACTATGGCTACACCTTC. Translated, it gives CASSYFIHANYGYTF.

CDR3 loop: CASSPPGMTVNTEAFF. CDR3 nucleotides: TGTGCCAGCAGCCCTCCCGGGATGACTGTGAACACTGAAGCTTTCTTT. This chain links TRBV7-2 with TRBJ1-1; the D is unclear. The CDR3 runs to 16 residues. The ends were cut back, 5 bases at V and 0 bases at J, with 16 bases in the middle. CDR1 SGHTA and CDR2 FQGNSA come from the germline V gene.

The chain recombines TRBV3-1 (or the pseudogene TRBV3-2) with TRBJ1-6; the match to TRBD1 covers 8 bases. CDR1 LGHDT and CDR2 YNNKEL come from the germline V gene (reference sequence). The V and J ends lost 4 bases and 0 bases, in that order; junction bases with no gene match: 5. The CDR3 extends over 17 amino acids. The CDR3 DNA follows: TGTGCCAGCAGCCCGGGACAGGCCCGCTCCTATAATTCACCCCTCCACTTT. Translating it yields CASSPGQARSYNSPLHF.

The chain links TRBV5-4 to TRBJ2-2; the match to TRBD1 covers 11 bases. The CDR3 has 16 residues. Per germline, CDR1 SGHNT and CDR2 YYREEE (reference sequence). J was trimmed by 4 bases and V by 7 bases; bases with no gene match: 9. The CDR3 sequence: CASGTGGFRVTGELFF. The CDR3 DNA reads as TGTGCCAGCGGGACAGGGGGATTTCGGGTCACCGGGGAGCTGTTTTTT. Variable domain in full (rest from reference TRBV5-4 and TRBJ2-2): ETGVTQSPTHLIKTRGQQVTLRCSSQSGHNTVSWYQQALGQGPQFIFQYYREEENGRGNFPPRFSGLQFPNYSSELNVNALELDDSALYLCASGTGGFRVTGELFFGEGSRLTVL.

This rearrangement joins TRBV19 to TRBJ1-1; 11 bases are a match to TRBD1. The junction had 4 bases not matched to a gene; V was cut back by 5 bases and J by 5 bases. The CDR3 sequence is 14 residues long. Looked up from germline, CDR1 is LNHDA and CDR2 is SQIVND (reference sequence). The CDR3 bases are TGTGCCAGTAGTTCCGGACAGGGGGCAACTGAAGCTTTCTTT. It codes for CASSSGQGATEAFF.

The rearrangement links TRBV24-1 to TRBJ2-2, with D possibly TRBD1 on 5 matching bases. The V end lost 1 base, the J end lost 3 bases, and 11 bases lay between the germline ends. The CDR3 is 16 residues long. The V gene's germline CDR1 is KGHDR and CDR2 SFDVKD. CDR3 amino acids: CATSDFSRGYTGELFF. In DNA, the CDR3 is TGTGCCACCAGTGATTTCTCTAGGGGCTACACCGGGGAGCTGTTTTTT.

The chain links TRBV4-3 to TRBJ2-1; 10 bases fit TRBD2. This CDR3 spans 17 amino acids. Per the germline V gene, CDR1 is LGHNA and CDR2 is YSLEER. With 0 bases clipped from V and 4 bases from J, the junction kept 6 bases outside the gene matches. This CDR3 is CASSQEGAAGGYNEQFF. CDR3 DNA: TGCGCCAGCAGCCAAGAAGGGGCAGCGGGGGGGTACAATGAGCAGTTCTTC.

This chain links TRBV5-1 with TRBJ1-2, with 9 bases aligning to TRBD1. Per the germline V gene, CDR1 is SGHRS and CDR2 is YFSETQ. J lost 5 bases, V lost 6 bases, and 5 bases had no gene match. The CDR3 runs 13 residues. CDR3 sequence: CASTQGQGYGYTF. The CDR3 region has the DNA TGCGCCAGCACACAGGGACAGGGATATGGCTACACCTTC. The entire variable domain, with the rest obtained from reference TRBV5-1 and TRBJ1-2, is as follows: KAGVTQTPRYLIKTRGQQVTLSCSPISGHRSVSWYQQTPGQGLQFLFEYFSETQRNKGNFPGRFSGRQFSNSRSEMNVSTLELGDSALYLCASTQGQGYGYTFGSGTRLTVV.